This T cell receptor beta chain was retrieved from a study of T-cell reconstitution after alpha-beta-depleted transplantation in children. As for this clonotype: Its antigen is still unknown.

Germline assignment: CDR1 SGHRS and CDR2 YFSETQ. The CDR3 sequence is 16 residues long. Losses at the gene ends were 7 bases for V and 8 bases for J; bases not matched to a gene: 16. Researchers prepared the TCRbeta library using unique molecular identifiers, the study reports. From the PCR reads, TCRdb called clonotypes with MiXCR, one entry per CDR3 protein. The repertoire holds a few hundred thousand distinct CDR3 sequences, with about 16% as singletons. Whole-study results and caveats: The study traced high day-60 TCRbeta diversity in some patients to surviving recipient T cells and thymic progenitors.

The source material was PBMCs, mostly from graft donor cells, sampled 360 days after TCRalphabeta/CD19-depleted stem cell transplant. V is TRBV5-1 and J is TRBJ2-1, with 9 positions matching TRBD2. The receptor was isolated from a boy in the first two years of life who had a stem cell transplant for Wiskott-Aldrich syndrome, so the T cells may come from the graft donor. CDR3 loop: CASAIPTSGLGDEQFF. The CDR3 bases are TGCGCCAGCGCAATCCCGACTAGCGGTCTTGGAGATGAGCAGTTCTTC.